This T cell receptor (beta chain) derives from a study of cytomegalovirus exposure and HLA in healthy donors. The repertoire was sequenced with immunoSEQ multiplex PCR; TCRdb's copy has only in-frame clones and lacks some. Here the sample spans 140,000 or so clones, approximately 91% being singletons. A note on this clone: Its specificity is not known.

Findings and limits, study-wide: Despite most TCR sequences being rare, some public TCRs occurred in many donors. Reportedly, diagnosis of cytomegalovirus status by the classifier showed high specificity and sensitivity. According to a subsequent analysis, TCR clusters identified in the first cohort showed a tendency to co-occur across the 100 to 150 validation repertoires.

The V and J ends lost 0 bases and 3 bases, in that order; junction bases with no gene match: 19. Germline values: CDR1 LNHNV, CDR2 YYDKDF (reference sequence). This CDR3 contains 21 residues. Separation from the roughly 670-subject first cohort characterized the roughly 110-subject validation cohort, to which the donors belonged. This receptor was identified in a man aged 18-30 years in good health and CMV-seronegative. Sequencing was carried out using PBMCs. V gene TRBV15 combines with J gene TRBJ2-7; TRBD2 matches 11 bases. CDR3 coding DNA: TGTGCCACCAGCAGAGATCACACAATCGGACTAGCGGGCCTCCGGGTCTACGAGCAGTACGTC. It translates to CATSRDHTIGLAGLRVYEQYV.